The 3 T cell receptor beta chains in this list originate from one sample, sequenced in a study of blood T cell repertoires in COVID-19. Data came from immunoSEQ multiplex PCR; TCRdb stores just in-frame clones and leaves some out. The sample records about 440,000 clones, approximately 90% being singletons. Sequencing was carried out using peripheral blood. The receptors shown here come from a woman aged 45-60 years with COVID-19, enrolled during active disease.

The chain couples TRBV30 to TRBJ1-3; D gene ambiguous. Germline CDR1 and CDR2: GTSNPN and SVGIG (reference sequence). V shed 2 bases and J shed 2 bases, with 16 bases lying between them. CDR3 size: 16 residues. The chain's CDR3 is CAWSPLAGMAGNTIYF. The CDR3 region has the DNA TGTGCCTGGAGTCCGCTTGCAGGAATGGCTGGAAACACCATATATTTT.

The chain uses TRBV30 and TRBJ1-3; possibly TRBD1 for D (6 bases). From germline, CDR1 is GTSNPN and CDR2 SVGIG (reference sequence). Trimming took 5 bases from V and 0 from J, leaving 17 bases between them. CDR3 length equals 16 residues. CDR3 sequence (DNA): TGTGCCTGGGGGTCGTTCCGGGGGGCCTCTGGAAACACCATATATTTT. Protein product: CAWGSFRGASGNTIYF. Supplemented by reference TRBV30 and TRBJ1-3, the full variable domain reads SQTIHQWPATLVQPVGSPLSLECTVEGTSNPNLYWYRQAAGRGLQLLFYSVGIGQISSEVPQNLSASRPQDRQFILSSKKLLLSDSGFYLCAWGSFRGASGNTIYFGEGSWLTVV.

Concerning this clone: One junction end does not reproduce the germline sequence, and a read error may be involved. Other DNA sequences within the sample encode an identical CDR3. The rearrangement links TRBV2 to TRBJ1-5; 8 nucleotides match TRBD1. The CDR3 is 14 residues long. Per the germline V gene, CDR1 is SNHLY and CDR2 is FYNNEI. The CDR3 DNA is TGTGCTAGCAGCTCAACAGGGGGAGGTCAGCCCCAGCATTTT. It is translated as CASSSTGGGQPQHF.